The 13 T cell receptor beta chains in this list originate from one sample, sequenced in a study of human T cells and chemical hapten exposure (dated by TCRdb to about 2021). The sample's time point label, decoded: patch test 1, 2 weeks after DPC sensitization. In the paper's terms, the treatment or condition label means: therapeutic diphenylcyclopropenone sensitization with weekly scalp DPC. The library was prepared using RACE. TCRdb names NextSeq 500 as the instrument used. In TCRdb, the public reads were trimmed at Q25 with fastp and aligned with MiXCR, with productive beta chains retained. One record per CDR3 amino acid sequence lists the most common genes and DNA. Present in this sample are about 81,000 distinct CDR3 sequences, roughly 7.2% of which were seen just once. The biggest ten clones account for 1.5% to 1.8% of the sample. This sample comprised whole blood, obtained in connection with sensitization to the hapten diphenylcyclopropenone (DPC). The source of these receptors is a woman aged 25-40 years with alopecia areata. Some clones in this sample may be carry-over from other donors' samples.

The V and J genes are TRBV12-3 or TRBV12-4 and TRBJ1-2, with D possibly being TRBD1 (6 bases). CDR3 length equals 13 residues. Trimming pared 4 bases from V and 4 bases from J, leaving 10 bases between. The CDR3 DNA follows: TGTGCCAGCAGTTGGGACAAGAGCTATGGCTACACCTTC. Translated: CASSWDKSYGYTF.

This clonotype was seen at least ten times. CDR3 in amino acids: CSATDTHVQYF. The CDR3 DNA reads as TGCAGTGCTACGGACACCCACGTTCAGTACTTC. This chain joins TRBV20-1 and TRBJ2-4; D might be TRBD1 (5 bases). The CDR3 spans 11 residues. CDR1 is DFQATT, CDR2 SNEGSKA, per germline (reference sequence). Between the trimmed V and J ends, which lost 4 bases and 11 bases, there was a span of 12 bases.

This clonotype was seen at least ten times. The chain combines TRBV12-3 or TRBV12-4 with TRBJ2-3, with 8 bases aligning to TRBD1. J was trimmed by 3 bases and V by 4 bases; bases with no gene match: 3. This CDR3 spans 14 amino acids. The CDR3 is CASSSGTGTDTQYF. CDR3 DNA: TGTGCCAGCAGTTCCGGGACAGGTACAGATACGCAGTATTTT.

Note on this clonotype: A much bigger clone sits one base away, suggesting this may be a read error. No conserved phenylalanine or tryptophan ends this CDR3, so it is likely a read error. The chain carries TRBV6-5 and TRBJ2-5; 7 nucleotides match TRBD2. Per germline, CDR1 MNHEY and CDR2 SVGAGI. This CDR3 has 15 amino acids. V lost 0 bases to trimming and J lost 10 bases; unmatched junction nucleotides: 11. The CDR3 spells CASSYSSGGGFFQYS. The CDR3, as DNA: TGTGCCAGCAGTTACTCGAGTGGCGGGGGTTTTTTCCAGTACTCC.

Comments on this clonotype: A much larger clone lies a single base off, so this may be a read error. The chain is built from TRBV7-7 and TRBJ2-2; D is ambiguous. This CDR3 has 14 residues. Germline V gene lookup returns CDR1 SSHAT and CDR2 FNYEAQ (reference sequence). The CDR3 region has the DNA TGTGCTAGCAGCTTAGCCGAGAGAATCGGGGAGCTGTTTTTT. Translated: CASSLAERIGELFF.

This clonotype was counted ten times or more. The rearrangement joins TRBV10-3 to TRBJ1-1; D gene ambiguous. V was shortened by 4 bases and J by 3 bases, with 9 bases between the two germline ends. Germline-derived CDR1 and CDR2 are ENHRY and SYGVKD. CDR3 length equals 13 residues. In nucleotides, the CDR3 is TGTGCCATCAGTGGGATCGGGCACACTGAAGCTTTCTTT. Protein product: CAISGIGHTEAFF.

This clonotype came up many times. The rearrangement joins TRBV7-2 to TRBJ2-1, with 8 bases matching TRBD2. With V trimmed by 5 bases and J by 4 bases, 7 bases remained unmatched. There are 15 residues in the CDR3. Germline CDR1 SGHTA, CDR2 FQGNSA. The CDR3 is CASSLRPSGYNEQFF. Written as DNA, the CDR3 is TGTGCCAGCAGCCTACGGCCTAGCGGGTACAATGAGCAGTTCTTC.

This rearrangement joins TRBV29-1 to TRBJ2-3; no clear D gene. The CDR3 has 13 residues. Trimming took off 5 bases at V and 1 base at J, with 10 bases between the two ends. The germline gives CDR1 SQVTM, CDR2 ANQGSEA. CDR3 bases: TGCAGCGTTCATAGTCGGGGCACAGATACGCAGTATTTT. This encodes CSVHSRGTDTQYF.

This clonotype was seen many times. The chain has TRBV12-3 or TRBV12-4 and TRBJ2-1, with 14 bases identical to TRBD2. The CDR3 spans 16 residues. The ends lost 7 bases at V and 2 bases at J; junction bases unmatched: 4. The CDR3: CASTGTSGGTYNEQFF. CDR3 DNA: TGTGCCAGCACCGGGACTAGCGGGGGCACCTACAATGAGCAGTTCTTC.

Of note for this clonotype: This sequence may be a read error, since a much larger clone differs from it by one base. The rearrangement uses TRBV29-1 and TRBJ2-3, with 7 bases aligning to TRBD2. Germline V CDR1 and CDR2: SQVTM, ANQGSEA. The length of the CDR3 is 9 residues. CDR3 nucleotides: TGCAGCGGTGGACCTAGCGGCAATTTT. This translates into CSGGPSGNF.

This clonotype was seen more than once but under ten times. V gene TRBV3-1 combines with J gene TRBJ2-7, with D tentatively TRBD2 (7 bases). Per the germline V gene, CDR1 is LGHDT and CDR2 is YNNKEL (reference sequence). Deletions cut 0 bases from V and 3 bases from J, with 15 bases between. The CDR3 is 16 residues long. The CDR3: CASSQDEGGVVYEQYF. The CDR3 bases are TGTGCCAGCAGCCAAGACGAGGGGGGGGTCGTCTACGAGCAGTACTTC.

This clonotype showed up many times. CDR3 protein: CASSFDSYNSPLHF. In DNA form, the CDR3 reads TGCGCCAGCTCCTTCGACAGCTATAATTCACCCCTCCACTTT. The genes are TRBV5-1 and TRBJ1-6, with a tentative D call TRBD1 (5 bases). This CDR3 has 14 residues. The germline V gene encodes CDR1 SGHRS and CDR2 YFSETQ. Trimming took 7 bases from V and 3 from J, leaving 11 bases between them.

The CDR3 nucleotides are TGTGCCAGCAAGATCGACAGGCCCCTTGAAAAACTGTTTTTT. The encoded protein is CASKIDRPLEKLFF. The chain carries TRBV2 and TRBJ1-4; the D gene is possibly TRBD1 (6 bases). CDR1 and CDR2 from the germline V gene are SNHLY and FYNNEI. Trimming pared 7 bases from V and 7 bases from J, leaving 16 bases between. CDR3 length: 14 residues.